This entry lists 12 T cell receptor beta chains sequenced from one sample in a study of CD8+ T cells in alopecia areata listed by TCRdb under 2018. The library was generated by the immunoSEQ multiplex PCR assay. For TCR sequencing, RNA was extracted from every sample and reverse transcribed into cDNA to serve as template. Drawn from immuneACCESS, this table holds only the in-frame rearrangements with V and J called that TCRdb kept. Clones are partly lost; checked studies trace under half to an unresolved V gene and leave the rest unexplained. The sample table holds 90,000 to 100,000 clones, of which 35% to 45% were seen once. The ten largest clonotypes hold 0.79% of the sample. The sample comprised CD4+ T cells sorted from blood. The receptor source for this set is a human donor with alopecia areata.

This clone was seen a handful of times. This chain uses TRBV30 with TRBJ1-2; 9 positions match TRBD1. CDR3 length: 13 residues. With V trimmed by 3 bases and J by 3 bases, 2 bases remained unmatched. Per the germline V gene, CDR1 is GTSNPN and CDR2 is SVGIG (reference sequence). CDR3 sequence (DNA): TGTGCCTGGAGCCGACAGGGGGACTATGGCTACACCTTC. Translation gives CAWSRQGDYGYTF.

This clone occurred a few times. The chain is built from TRBV29-1 and TRBJ2-7, with D uncertain. This CDR3 is 12 amino acids long. Between the trimmed V and J ends, which lost 5 bases and 5 bases, there was a span of 13 bases. Looked up from germline, CDR1 is SQVTM and CDR2 is ANQGSEA. The CDR3 spells CSVQPGPNEQYF. CDR3 in DNA: TGCAGCGTTCAGCCCGGACCCAACGAGCAGTACTTC.

This chain uses TRBV15 with TRBJ2-7; 7 positions match TRBD1. Germline V gives CDR1 LNHNV, CDR2 YYDKDF (reference sequence). The CDR3 totals 14 residues. Unmatched junction bases numbered 6, after V lost 0 bases and J lost 7 bases. The CDR3: CATSRDRQGGEQYF. Written as DNA, the CDR3 is TGTGCCACCAGCAGAGATCGACAGGGTGGAGAGCAGTACTTC.

V and J are TRBV5-1 and TRBJ2-1; 8 positions agree with TRBD1. CDR1 SGHRS and CDR2 YFSETQ come from the germline V gene. The CDR3 is 13 residues long. Germline trimming cut 4 bases from V and 6 bases from J; bases unmatched to any gene: 3. The DNA of the CDR3 is TGCGCCAGCAGCATAGGACAGGGCAATGAGCAGTTCTTC. Its translation: CASSIGQGNEQFF.

The chain uses TRBV29-1 and TRBJ2-5; D call uncertain. V was clipped by 6 bases and J by 4 bases, with 15 bases between them. This CDR3 spans 13 amino acids. CDR1 SQVTM and CDR2 ANQGSEA come from the germline V gene. CDR3 protein: CSVQRVERETQYF. The CDR3 DNA follows: TGCAGCGTGCAAAGGGTCGAGAGAGAGACCCAGTACTTC.

This clone was detected only a few times. V usage is TRBV28 and J usage is TRBJ2-1; TRBD1 agrees at 9 bases. The length of the CDR3 is 12 residues. V lost 8 bases and J lost 10; bases outside the gene matches: 6. CDR1 is MDHEN and CDR2 is SYDVKM in the germline V gene. CDR3 sequence: CASGTGLREQFF. DNA for the CDR3: TGTGCCAGCGGGACAGGGCTGAGGGAGCAGTTCTTC.

This chain uses TRBV11-2 with TRBJ2-2, with D perhaps TRBD2 (6 bases). Looked up from germline, CDR1 is SGHAT and CDR2 is FQNNGV. The V and J ends lost 2 bases and 4 bases respectively, with 11 bases between them. This CDR3 contains 15 residues. The CDR3 sequence: CASSLMGGSTGELFF. In DNA, the CDR3 is TGTGCCAGCAGCTTAATGGGAGGTAGCACCGGGGAGCTGTTTTTT. Complete variable domain (other parts from reference TRBV11-2 and TRBJ2-2): EAGVAQSPRYKIIEKRQSVAFWCNPISGHATLYWYQQILGQGPKLLIQFQNNGVVDDSQLPKDRFSAERLKGVDSTLKIQPAKLEDSAVYLCASSLMGGSTGELFFGEGSRLTVL.

V gene TRBV30 combines with J gene TRBJ2-7; TRBD2 agrees at 14 bases. V was pared by 1 base and J by 2 bases, with 1 base of the junction left unmatched. From germline, CDR1 is GTSNPN and CDR2 SVGIG (reference sequence). The CDR3 totals 15 residues. The CDR3 DNA sequence: TGTGCCTGGAGTGGGGGACTAGCGGGAGCCTACGAGCAGTACTTC. Translation gives CAWSGGLAGAYEQYF.

This clone has just a few counts. Here the CDR3 DNA reads TGTGCCAGCAGTTCCCAGGGAGGCAATCAGCCCCAGCATTTT. Protein product: CASSSQGGNQPQHF. V gene TRBV2 combines with J gene TRBJ1-5, with D perhaps TRBD1 (5 bases). The V and J ends lost 5 bases and 2 bases respectively, with 10 bases between them. The germline V gene has CDR1 SNHLY and CDR2 FYNNEI. The CDR3 runs to 14 residues.

The chain links TRBV6-6 to TRBJ2-7, with TRBD2 matching 11 bases. This CDR3 region has 14 residues. Germline assignment: CDR1 MNHNY and CDR2 SVGAGI (reference sequence). V was pared by 6 bases and J by 5 bases, with 6 bases of the junction left unmatched. CDR3 nucleotide sequence: TGTGCCAGCAGCACACTAGCGGGAGCCCACGAGCAGTACTTC. It translates to CASSTLAGAHEQYF.

The V gene is TRBV7-9, the J gene TRBJ2-7; maybe TRBD2 (5 bases). The V end was cut by 1 base, the J end by 4 bases, with 11 bases between. From germline, CDR1 is SEHNR and CDR2 FQNEAQ (reference sequence). The CDR3 is made up of 14 amino acids. This CDR3 is CASSLVGGKYEQYF. CDR3 DNA: TGTGCCAGCAGCTTAGTTGGAGGAAAGTACGAGCAGTACTTC.

This clone turned up a few times. The chain has TRBV14 and TRBJ1-1; 7 bases fit TRBD1. The V gene end was trimmed by 8 bases and the J gene end by 5 bases; junction bases not matched to a gene: 5. Germline lookup yields CDR1 SGHDN and CDR2 FVKESK. There are 12 residues in the CDR3. The CDR3 coding sequence is TGTGCCAGCCCGACAGGGTCTACTGAAGCTTTCTTT. Its translation is CASPTGSTEAFF.